The clone carrying this TCR beta chain was seen only once. What it binds is not known. This record comes from a study of siplizumab effects on memory and regulatory T cells. With 5 bases clipped from V and 2 bases from J, the junction kept 5 bases outside the gene matches. This CDR3 contains 16 residues. Germline V gives CDR1 LNHDA, CDR2 SQIVND (reference sequence). Study conclusions and caveats: The apparent diversity of naive T cells exceeded that of memory cells, and naive T cells seemed to make a major contribution to the alloresponse. Siplizumab led to significantly less abundant alloreactive sequences that could be traced back to unstimulated CD4+ memory cells. Controls had 26.9% Treg-derived mappable alloreactive CD4+ clones on average, versus around 62% with siplizumab. Confirmatory evidence of suppressive function in proliferating siplizumab-culture Tregs was not obtained.

Some clones are missing from TCRdb's copy, which holds only in-frame ones; the method was immunoSEQ multiplex PCR. The sample includes 55,000 to 70,000 clones, over 85% of them seen just once. Material: CD8+ T cells sorted from blood. The TCR was taken from a human donor in good health. V usage is TRBV19 and J usage is TRBJ2-7; 14 bases match TRBD2. In DNA form, the CDR3 reads TGTGCCAGTAGTCCGGGACTAGCGGGAGAAGCCTACGAGCAGTACTTC. Amino acid sequence: CASSPGLAGEAYEQYF.